This T cell receptor beta chain was sequenced for a study of cytomegalovirus exposure and HLA in healthy donors (dated by TCRdb to between 2016 and 2019). For the study in its entirety: An earlier analysis of several hundred of the donors reported about 280 Gb of sequence data and 117 million unique TCR beta sequences obtained from around 180 million T cells. About 310 gigabases of sequencing data and roughly 90 million unique TCR sequences were included in an early release covering roughly 600 HLA-typed donors. Among the 398 genotyped donors, 75% to 90% belonged to the genetic ancestry cluster associated with self-reported Caucasian donors. The study aimed to test whether cataloging public T cell receptors could reveal signatures of past pathogen exposure. Using immunosequencing, the study profiled T cell repertoires from 550 to 750 subjects and related those repertoires to cytomegalovirus serostatus. Along with the approximately 700-subject first cohort, a separate validation cohort of 120 different subjects was used. The study combined high-throughput TCR immunosequencing, statistical association of individual TCRs with disease status, and machine learning to predict cytomegalovirus infection status. A later analysis re-analyzed previously published TCR beta repertoires from roughly 630 donors and added high-resolution HLA genotyping to study TCR occurrence patterns. Rather than drawing on any new phenotypic data, the later analysis identified candidate immune exposures from TCR beta sequences and the way those sequences occurred across donors. An earlier analysis of roughly 580 of the donors used high-throughput TCR beta sequencing to judge whether each TCR beta V gene segment behaved as functional or pseudogenic. Donor age, sex, ethnicity and CMV serostatus were compiled together with the repertoire data. In a later genetic analysis, genome-wide SNP genotypes for 398 of the 666 donors were used, and that subset was treated as a discovery cohort. All discovery cohort repertoires had been generated using a single sequencing platform. Class I and class II HLA loci were covered by the typing at four-digit resolution. Typing coverage varied by locus: about 629-640 donors for A, B, C, DRB1 and DQB1; around 560 for DQA1; approximately 610 for DPA1; about 450 for DPB1. Roughly 5 DR-DQ haplotypes were handled as single units for association and clustering because linkage in the cohort was strong. Among about 410 genotyped donors of the cohort, an average of approximately 240,000 unique TCR beta nucleotide sequences was sequenced per donor, of which 15% to 20% were non-productive.

What the research found in general, with its limitations: A further reported finding was that TCR beta sequences accurately predicted the HLA-A and HLA-B alleles for most subjects in the first cohort. Compared with the approximately 600-donor mean, donors in an Asian-associated ancestry cluster had fewer N-insertions in productive TCRs, according to a later genetic analysis. Strong co-occurrence of HLA alleles, especially DR and DQ, made assigning TCR associations to individual alleles difficult. This cohort had only TCR beta chains sequenced, and the lack of alpha or paired-chain data limited which features could be detected. Seventeen rarely observed V segments, including chromosome 9 orphons, were excluded from the earlier analysis of several hundred of the donors because counts were too low. Some IMGT-functional V segments, including TRBV6-2 and TRBV6-3, could not be told apart with the 87-base-pair reads, so those segments were excluded. The sequencing pipeline was judged likely to have produced a cluster of highly shared sequence variants as a technical artifact. The study listed 150 to 200 TCR beta chains as associated with cytomegalovirus. According to a later analysis, TCR association rates differed among HLA loci, with DRB1 alleles showing the most associated TCRs and HLA-C alleles showing the fewest. In vitro tests confirmed that three of the cytomegalovirus-associated TCR beta chains recognize cytomegalovirus antigens. Because some donors lacked HLA typing at each locus, the association tests relied only on the typed subset. A later analysis reported that several top co-occurrence clusters appeared linked to parvovirus B19, influenza, CMV and Epstein-Barr virus. At a false discovery rate of 0.05, a later analysis linked around 17,000 TCR beta sequences to specific HLA alleles. A later genetic analysis associated a missense DCLRE1C variant with V-gene and J-gene trimming of TCR beta chains, and an independent cohort replicated the association. Linkage disequilibrium might explain the correlated functional status among segregating V segments, but an unknown experimental factor could not be ruled out. The authors suggested that the approach could potentially be extended to other disease states and immunological phenotypes. A later analysis found that most CMV-associated TCR beta chains appeared HLA-restricted, with HLA associations seemingly driven largely by CMV exposure. Immune exposure information for the cohort was limited to CMV serostatus. While some public TCRs were present in many individuals, most TCR sequences turned up only very rarely across donors. The presence/absence analyses assumed that sequencing depth was roughly uniform across donors, and that assumption may not be true. The classifier was reported to diagnose cytomegalovirus status with high specificity and sensitivity in both the original cohort and the validation cohort. In a later analysis, HLA-associated TCR beta chains showed more clonal expansion and lower generation probabilities than non-associated chains that were equally common. An earlier analysis of approximately 590 of the donors showed that most TCR beta V segments appeared in productive rearrangements either about 87% or about 30% of the time, which broadly matched IMGT annotations.

The library was generated by the immunoSEQ multiplex PCR assay. The multiplex PCR relied on a mix of 60 forward primers for TCR Vbeta segments and 13 reverse primers for TCR Jbeta segments. A multiplex PCR assay on genomic DNA amplified the CDR3 region of rearranged TCR beta genes. The Illumina HiSeq System was used to sequence the amplified TCR beta libraries as 87-base-pair reads. The authors' analysis ran thus. A later analysis tallied tens of millions of unique TCR beta chains across the 666 repertoires, and around 10 million of those chains were shared by two or more donors. Raw reads were error-corrected and collapsed into unique sequences with a nearest-neighbor algorithm that merged closely related sequences to remove PCR and sequencing errors. V, D and J gene segments were assigned by aligning CDR3 sequences to IMGT reference sequences. Each retained sequence needed at least a six-nucleotide match to both a V gene segment and a J gene segment. Rearrangements were classified as productive when the CDR3 lacked stop codons and remained in frame with V and J, and all other rearrangements were classified as non-productive. CDR3 was defined according to IMGT convention as the region running from the second conserved V-encoded cysteine to the conserved J-encoded phenylalanine. The earlier analysis of about 560 of the donors excluded any sequence lacking an unambiguous match to a single V gene segment. An earlier analysis of over 450 of the donors classified V segments as functional when productive rearrangements were above 56.7% and as segregating when the standard deviation between donors was above 5%. To diagnose cytomegalovirus status from the catalog of TCR beta chain sequences, a statistical classification framework was built. V and J gene assignment, in a later analysis, came from comparing TCR nucleotide sequences with IMGT/GENE-DB human TR gene sequences. Using the TCRdist pipeline, a later analysis assigned CDR3 sequences along with most-parsimonious VDJ recombination scenarios. In a later analysis, each TCR beta chain was defined by its CDR3 amino acid sequence together with its V-gene family, and reads without a unique V-gene family were excluded. A later analysis removed several hundred highly shared, low-generation-probability nucleotide sequences to deal with suspected cross-contamination and a sequencing artifact. In a later analysis, a clonal expansion index for each public chain was calculated from normalized within-repertoire ranks of inferred template counts. A later analysis computed generation probabilities with a VDJ recombination model fitted to out-of-frame rearrangements, and checked the results against IGoR. In a later analysis, TCR-TCR, TCR-HLA and TCR-CMV co-occurrence was scored with hypergeometric tests, and a repertoire-size bias correction was applied to TCR pairs. False discovery rates were estimated in a later analysis by permuting HLA or CMV assignments 20 times. In a later analysis, co-occurring TCRs were grouped using DBSCAN, with TCRdist sequence similarity added in when clustering inside HLA-allele-positive subsets. Repertoires with fewer than 30,000 or more than 120,000 public chains were left out of co-occurrence clustering, as were four to six repertoires with anomalous nucleotide sharing. TCRdb limited this immuneACCESS table to in-frame rearrangements with V and J called. A share of clones is missing; checked studies link under half to unresolved V genes, and the rest is unexplained. V and J calls and clone size follow that table, whereas D and trimming were derived from the DNA. Recorded for this sample are roughly 200,000 clones; around three quarters of them occurred a single time. About 0.72% of the sample belongs to the ten largest clones.

The cohort consisted of 666 healthy bone marrow donors. Cohort members were all nominally healthy when sampled, although unrecorded immune exposures were likely present. The donor tested CMV seronegative, placing the donor among the approximately 360 seronegative members of the cohort. A peripheral blood sample was collected from each donor, and TCR beta sequencing was performed on peripheral blood mononuclear cells. The Qiagen DNeasy Blood Extraction Kit was used to extract genomic DNA from the blood cell samples. The CDR3 runs 15 residues from the cysteine to the phenylalanine. The only DNA kept is the CDR3, 45 bases in frame from the first base. Reading the germline V gene (reference sequence) gives CDR1 SSHAT and CDR2 FNYEAQ. A remark on this clone: Its antigen is still unknown. Germline and junction disagree at one end, which may indicate a read error.

The chain is encoded by TRBV7-7 joined to TRBJ2-7; TRBD1 lines up with 11 middle nucleotides. Sequencing used PBMCs. The sequence came from a woman between 40 and 55 years old in good health and CMV-seronegative. The bases read TGTGCTAGCAGCCCCGGACAGGGGGCTCCCTACGAGCAGTACTTC. It specifies CASSPGQGAPYEQYF.